A single TCR beta chain is shown here with its context. The entry originates in a study of T-cell reconstitution after alpha-beta-depleted transplantation in children. Germline loops: CDR1 MDHEN, CDR2 SYDVKM. V shed 4 bases and J shed 5 bases, with 20 bases lying between them. The CDR3 length is 17 residues. TCRbeta library construction was performed incorporating unique molecular identifiers. One entry per CDR3 protein, called by TCRdb with MiXCR from the PCR reads. The data hold about 460,000 distinct CDR3 sequences, with approximately 12% observed a single time. Sequenced material: PBMCs from the stem cell graft donor, taken from the stem cell graft. The V call is TRBV28, the J call TRBJ2-2, with D possibly TRBD2 on 5 matching bases. This receptor was taken from a human donor who donated a stem cell graft to a child with combined immunodeficiency. As DNA, the CDR3 is TGTGCCAGCAGTTCCCCCTTCTCAGGACTCTATACCGGGGAGCTGTTTTTT. This encodes CASSSPFSGLYTGELFF.